This paragraph covers one TCR delta chain sequence. Antigen unknown. This entry belongs to a study of Vδ1+ human thymocytes. RNA was extracted from the cells and then reverse transcribed. CDR3 amplicons came from multiplex PCR with pooled V-gene forward and constant-region reverse primers. TCRdb re-called the multiplex PCR reads through CATT. Among about 75,000 delta-chain clones listed, around 34% were seen once. Whole-study findings and limits: Unexpected Vdelta2 sequences could cause misinterpretation of bulk repertoire data. TRD repertoires were essentially private, unlike widely shared TRG clonotypes. In the thymus, TRG and TRD repertoires looked highly polyclonal with Gaussian CDR3 lengths.

CDR3 length: 16 residues. Germline loops: CDR1 TSWWSYY, CDR2 QGS. V gave up 0 bases and J gave up 6 bases; unmatched junction bases: 10. The sorted cells were CD3+ Vdelta1+ Vdelta2- thymocytes from alphabeta-depleted thymus. Between roughly 98% and 99.6% of sorted thymocytes were Vdelta1+. This clonotype was sampled from a boy under two years old who had congenital heart surgery. This chain uses TRDV1 with TRDJ1; 7 bases match TRDD3. Sequencing input: Vdelta1+ gamma-delta thymocytes from the thymus. Subset reported: FACS-sorted CD3+ TCRalphabeta- TCRVdelta1+ TCRVdelta2- thymocytes. Written as DNA, the CDR3 is TGTGCTCTTGGGGAACTCTTTTTAGGGTGGGGGAATAAACTCATCTTT. It specifies CALGELFLGWGNKLIF.